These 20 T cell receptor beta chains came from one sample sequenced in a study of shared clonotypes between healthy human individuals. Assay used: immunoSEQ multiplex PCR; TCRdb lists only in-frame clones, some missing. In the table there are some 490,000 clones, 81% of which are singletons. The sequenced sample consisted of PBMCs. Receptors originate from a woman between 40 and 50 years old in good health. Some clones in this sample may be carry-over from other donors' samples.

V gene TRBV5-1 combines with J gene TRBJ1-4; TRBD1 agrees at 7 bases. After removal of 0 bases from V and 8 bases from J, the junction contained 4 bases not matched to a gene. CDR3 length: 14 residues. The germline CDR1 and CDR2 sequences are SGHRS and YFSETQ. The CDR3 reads CASSLDRGREKLFF. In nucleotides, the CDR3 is TGCGCCAGCAGCTTGGACAGGGGTCGCGAAAAACTGTTTTTT.

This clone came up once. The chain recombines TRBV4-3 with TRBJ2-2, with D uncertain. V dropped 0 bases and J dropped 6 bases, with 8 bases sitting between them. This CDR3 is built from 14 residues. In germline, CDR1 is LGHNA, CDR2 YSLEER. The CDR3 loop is CASSQDTGPGELFF. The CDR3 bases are TGCGCCAGCAGCCAAGACACGGGTCCCGGGGAGCTGTTTTTT.

CDR3 coding DNA: TGTGCCAGCAGCCCCCTACTAGCGGGTGGTTATACGCAGTATTTT. It specifies CASSPLLAGGYTQYF. J is TRBJ2-3 and V is TRBV11-2, with TRBD2 matching 9 bases. CDR3 length equals 15 residues. Germline V lookup: CDR1 SGHAT, CDR2 FQNNGV. Germline trimming cut 5 bases from V and 7 bases from J; bases unmatched to any gene: 10.

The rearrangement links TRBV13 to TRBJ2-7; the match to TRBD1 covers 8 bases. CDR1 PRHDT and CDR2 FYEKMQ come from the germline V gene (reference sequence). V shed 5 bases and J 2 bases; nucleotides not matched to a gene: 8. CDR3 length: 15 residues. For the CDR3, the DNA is TGTGCCAGCAGCCAAGGACAGGGCCCTCCCTACGAGCAGTACTTC. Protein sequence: CASSQGQGPPYEQYF.

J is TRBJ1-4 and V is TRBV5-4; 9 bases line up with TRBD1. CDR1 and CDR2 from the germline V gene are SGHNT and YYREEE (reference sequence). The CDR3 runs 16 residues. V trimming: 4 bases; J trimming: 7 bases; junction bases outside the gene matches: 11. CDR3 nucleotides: TGTGCCAGCAGCCCGGGGGGACAGGGCATGAGTGAAAAACTGTTTTTT. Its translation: CASSPGGQGMSEKLFF. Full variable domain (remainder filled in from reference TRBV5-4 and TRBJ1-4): ETGVTQSPTHLIKTRGQQVTLRCSSQSGHNTVSWYQQALGQGPQFIFQYYREEENGRGNFPPRFSGLQFPNYSSELNVNALELDDSALYLCASSPGGQGMSEKLFFGSGTQLSVL.

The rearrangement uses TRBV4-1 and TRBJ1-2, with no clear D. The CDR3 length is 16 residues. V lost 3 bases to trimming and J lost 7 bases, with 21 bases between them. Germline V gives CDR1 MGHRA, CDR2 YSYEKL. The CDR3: CASSQGRHSDRVGYTF. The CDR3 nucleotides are TGCGCCAGCAGCCAGGGTCGCCACTCAGACCGGGTTGGCTACACCTTC.

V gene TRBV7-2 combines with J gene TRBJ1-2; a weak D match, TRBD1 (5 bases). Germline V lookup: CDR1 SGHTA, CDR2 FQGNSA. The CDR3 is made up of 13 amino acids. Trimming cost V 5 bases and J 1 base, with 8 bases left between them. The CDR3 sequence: CASSPGFNYGYTF. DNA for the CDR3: TGTGCCAGCAGCCCAGGGTTTAACTATGGCTACACCTTC.

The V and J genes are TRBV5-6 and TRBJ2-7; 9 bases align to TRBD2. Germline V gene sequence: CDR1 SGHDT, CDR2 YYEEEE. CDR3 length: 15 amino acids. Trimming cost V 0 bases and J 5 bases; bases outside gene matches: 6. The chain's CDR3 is CASSLVGSGSDEQYF. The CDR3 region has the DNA TGTGCCAGCAGCTTGGTCGGTAGCGGGAGCGACGAGCAGTACTTC.

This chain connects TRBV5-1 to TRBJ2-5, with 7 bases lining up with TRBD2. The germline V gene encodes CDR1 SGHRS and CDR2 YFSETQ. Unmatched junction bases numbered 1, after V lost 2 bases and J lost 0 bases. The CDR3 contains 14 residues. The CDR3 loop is CASSFLADQETQYF. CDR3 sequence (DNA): TGCGCCAGCAGCTTCCTAGCGGACCAAGAGACCCAGTACTTC. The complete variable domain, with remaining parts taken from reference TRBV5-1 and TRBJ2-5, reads KAGVTQTPRYLIKTRGQQVTLSCSPISGHRSVSWYQQTPGQGLQFLFEYFSETQRNKGNFPGRFSGRQFSNSRSEMNVSTLELGDSALYLCASSFLADQETQYFGPGTRLLVL.

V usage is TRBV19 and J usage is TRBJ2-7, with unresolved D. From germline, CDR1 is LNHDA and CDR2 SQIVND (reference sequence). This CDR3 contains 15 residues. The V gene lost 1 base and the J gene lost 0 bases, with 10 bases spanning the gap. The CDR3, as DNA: TGTGCCAGTAGTATAGGGGGATCGGGCTCCTACGAGCAGTACTTC. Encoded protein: CASSIGGSGSYEQYF.

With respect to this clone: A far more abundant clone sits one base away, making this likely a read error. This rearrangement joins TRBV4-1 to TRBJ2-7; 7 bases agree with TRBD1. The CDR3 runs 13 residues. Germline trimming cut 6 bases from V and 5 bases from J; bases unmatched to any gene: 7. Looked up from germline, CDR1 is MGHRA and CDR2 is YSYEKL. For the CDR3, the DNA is TGCGCCAGCAGACTGACAGGGAAAGACGAGCAGTACTTC. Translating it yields CASRLTGKDEQYF.

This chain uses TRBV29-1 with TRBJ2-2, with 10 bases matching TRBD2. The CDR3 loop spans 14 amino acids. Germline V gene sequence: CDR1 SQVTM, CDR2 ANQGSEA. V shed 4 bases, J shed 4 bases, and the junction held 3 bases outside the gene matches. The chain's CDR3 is CSVGSGRVTGELFF. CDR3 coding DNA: TGCAGCGTTGGAAGCGGGAGGGTCACCGGGGAGCTGTTTTTT.

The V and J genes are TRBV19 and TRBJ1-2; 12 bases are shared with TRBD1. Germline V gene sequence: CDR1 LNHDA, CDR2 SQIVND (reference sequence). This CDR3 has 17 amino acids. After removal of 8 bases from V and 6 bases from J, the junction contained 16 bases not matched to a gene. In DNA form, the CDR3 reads TGTGCCAGTGGCTCATCCGGGACAGGGGGCTTTAGGGATGGCTACACCTTC. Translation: CASGSSGTGGFRDGYTF.

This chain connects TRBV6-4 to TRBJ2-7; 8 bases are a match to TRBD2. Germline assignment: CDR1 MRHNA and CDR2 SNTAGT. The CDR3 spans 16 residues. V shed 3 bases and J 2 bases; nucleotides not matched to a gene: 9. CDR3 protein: CASSESFGLAPYEQYF. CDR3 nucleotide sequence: TGTGCCAGCAGTGAGAGTTTTGGACTAGCCCCCTACGAGCAGTACTTC.

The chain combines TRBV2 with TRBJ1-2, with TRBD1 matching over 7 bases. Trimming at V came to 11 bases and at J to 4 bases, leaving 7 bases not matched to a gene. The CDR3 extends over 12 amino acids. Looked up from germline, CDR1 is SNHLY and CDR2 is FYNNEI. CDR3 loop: CAGGQDAYGYTF. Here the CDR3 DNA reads TGTGCCGGAGGACAGGATGCCTATGGCTACACCTTC.

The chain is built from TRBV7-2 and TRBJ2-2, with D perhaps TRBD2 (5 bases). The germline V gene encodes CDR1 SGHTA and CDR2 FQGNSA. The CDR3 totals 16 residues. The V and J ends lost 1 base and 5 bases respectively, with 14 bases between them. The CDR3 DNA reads TGTGCCAGCAGCTTAGACCGGGGAGAGAATACCGGGGAGCTGTTTTTT. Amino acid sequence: CASSLDRGENTGELFF.

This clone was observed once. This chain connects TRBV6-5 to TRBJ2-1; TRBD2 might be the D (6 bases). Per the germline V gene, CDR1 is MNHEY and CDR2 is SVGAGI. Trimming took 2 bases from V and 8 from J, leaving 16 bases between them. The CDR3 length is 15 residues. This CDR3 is CASSYGRSPSHEQFF. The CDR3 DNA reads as TGTGCCAGCAGTTACGGGAGGAGTCCTTCCCATGAGCAGTTCTTC.

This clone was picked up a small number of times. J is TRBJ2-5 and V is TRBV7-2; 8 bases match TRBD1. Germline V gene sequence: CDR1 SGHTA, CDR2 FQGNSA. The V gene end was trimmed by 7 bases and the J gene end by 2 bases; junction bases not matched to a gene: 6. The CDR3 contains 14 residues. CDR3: CASIGGQAQETQYF. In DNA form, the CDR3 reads TGTGCCAGCATCGGGGGACAGGCGCAAGAGACCCAGTACTTC.

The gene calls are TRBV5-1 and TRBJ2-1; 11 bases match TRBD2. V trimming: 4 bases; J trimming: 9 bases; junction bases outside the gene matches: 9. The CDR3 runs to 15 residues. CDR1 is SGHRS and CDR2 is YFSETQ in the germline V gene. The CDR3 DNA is TGCGCCAGCAGCCCTCCGGGACTAGCGGCTTTTGAGCAGTTCTTC. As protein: CASSPPGLAAFEQFF. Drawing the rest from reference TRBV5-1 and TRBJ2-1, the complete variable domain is KAGVTQTPRYLIKTRGQQVTLSCSPISGHRSVSWYQQTPGQGLQFLFEYFSETQRNKGNFPGRFSGRQFSNSRSEMNVSTLELGDSALYLCASSPPGLAAFEQFFGPGTRLTVL.

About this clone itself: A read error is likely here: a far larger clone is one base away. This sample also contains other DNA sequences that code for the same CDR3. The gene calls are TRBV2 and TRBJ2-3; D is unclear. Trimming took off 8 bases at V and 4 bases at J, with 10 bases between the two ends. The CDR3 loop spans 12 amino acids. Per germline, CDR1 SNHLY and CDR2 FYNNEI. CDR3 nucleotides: TGTGCCAGCCACACTCTCCCAGATACGCAGTATTTT. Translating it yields CASHTLPDTQYF.